The 27 T cell receptor beta chains below come from one sample, sequenced in a study of human T cells and chemical hapten exposure. The study extracted total RNA from unfractionated whole blood. TCRdb re-derived calls from the 5' RACE reads in MiXCR, one entry per CDR3 protein. The table includes 100,000 to 120,000 distinct CDR3 sequences, approximately 19% detected once. These receptors were obtained from a human donor in good health.

At least ten counts were recorded for this clonotype. Compared with germline, one end of the junction differs, possibly owing to a read error. This CDR3 is CSTRLAGGSREQYF. The CDR3 DNA follows: TGCAGTACTAGACTAGCGGGAGGGAGCCGCGAGCAGTACTTC. This chain links TRBV20-1 with TRBJ2-7, with 14 bases aligning to TRBD2. The CDR3 totals 14 residues. Per the germline V gene, CDR1 is DFQATT and CDR2 is SNEGSKA (reference sequence).

V gene TRBV9 combines with J gene TRBJ2-7; possibly TRBD1 or TRBD2 for D (5 bases each). V was shortened by 0 bases and J by 2 bases, with 21 bases between the two germline ends. The CDR3 sequence is 18 residues long. CDR1 is SGDLS and CDR2 is YYNGEE in the germline V gene. Here the CDR3 reads CASSVGMGPLAPPYEQYF. The CDR3 DNA follows: TGTGCCAGCAGCGTAGGAATGGGACCGCTCGCGCCCCCCTACGAGCAGTACTTC.

This clonotype was seen only a few times. The chain joins TRBV28 to TRBJ1-2; 10 nucleotides match TRBD1. In germline, CDR1 is MDHEN, CDR2 SYDVKM. With 6 bases clipped from V and 7 bases from J, the junction kept 8 bases outside the gene matches. This CDR3 is 14 amino acids long. Here the CDR3 reads CASRTGGLLSGYTF. The CDR3 DNA reads TGTGCCAGCAGGACAGGGGGCCTGCTCAGTGGCTACACCTTC.

In the case of this clonotype: One end of the junction does not line up with germline, which may come from a read error. This chain uses TRBV6-2 or TRBV6-3 with TRBJ2-1; 7 positions agree with TRBD2. The germline gives CDR1 MNHEY, CDR2 SVGEGT. The CDR3 is 10 amino acids. CDR3 nucleotide sequence: TGCGCCGGGGGGTTCGGTGAGCAGTTCTTC. Amino acid sequence: CAGGFGEQFF.

J is TRBJ1-5 and V is TRBV20-1; 7 bases fit TRBD1. J lost 4 bases, V lost 3 bases, and 9 bases had no gene match. Germline V gene lookup returns CDR1 DFQATT and CDR2 SNEGSKA (reference sequence). CDR3 length equals 15 residues. The CDR3: CSASPLSGGNQPQHF. For the CDR3, the DNA is TGCAGTGCTAGTCCTCTTTCAGGGGGGAATCAGCCCCAGCATTTT.

This sequence joins TRBV9 and TRBJ1-5; D remains unclear. Germline-derived CDR1 and CDR2 are SGDLS and YYNGEE. The CDR3 sequence is 13 residues long. Deletions cut 1 base from V and 6 bases from J, with 8 bases between. In nucleotides, the CDR3 is TGTGCCAGCAGCGTAAGCGGGAGTCAGCCCCAGCATTTT. Its translation: CASSVSGSQPQHF.

This chain links TRBV10-3 with TRBJ1-4, with D possibly TRBD1 on 5 matching bases. From germline, CDR1 is ENHRY and CDR2 SYGVKD. This CDR3 has 15 residues. Between the trimmed V and J ends, which lost 5 bases and 6 bases, there was a span of 16 bases. The CDR3 nucleotides read TGTGCCATCAGTCCGGGGCAGAGCCCCCATGAAAAACTGTTTTTT. Translation: CAISPGQSPHEKLFF.

The rearrangement links TRBV18 to TRBJ2-3; possible D gene TRBD1, 6 bases. V shed 3 bases and J shed 5 bases, with 15 bases lying between them. This CDR3 comprises 15 residues. The V gene's germline CDR1 is KGHSH and CDR2 LQKENI. CDR3 amino acids: CASSPRDTQLDTQYF. CDR3 sequence (DNA): TGTGCCAGCTCACCCAGGGACACCCAGTTAGATACGCAGTATTTT. The whole variable domain, remainder taken from reference TRBV18 and TRBJ2-3, is NAGVMQNPRHLVRRRGQEARLRCSPMKGHSHVYWYRQLPEEGLKFMVYLQKENIIDESGMPKERFSAEFPKEGPSILRIQQVVRGDSAAYFCASSPRDTQLDTQYFGPGTRLTVL.

This clonotype was counted between two and nine times. This rearrangement joins TRBV6-5 to TRBJ2-7; D is unclear. V gave up 2 bases and J gave up 5 bases, with 7 bases separating them. The germline V gene encodes CDR1 MNHEY and CDR2 SVGAGI. The length of the CDR3 is 12 residues. The CDR3 here is CASSYAGNEQYF. Here the CDR3 DNA reads TGTGCCAGCAGTTACGCTGGGAACGAGCAGTACTTC.

The chain recombines TRBV27 with TRBJ2-3, with 10 bases that match TRBD2. Germline-derived CDR1 and CDR2 are MNHEY and SMNVEV (reference sequence). This CDR3 contains 17 residues. J lost 0 bases, V lost 0 bases, and 3 bases had no gene match. The CDR3 DNA is TGTGCCAGCAGTTTATCGGTAGCGGGAGGAAGCACAGATACGCAGTATTTT. Protein: CASSLSVAGGSTDTQYF.

The chain employs TRBV9 and TRBJ2-7; 9 nucleotides match TRBD1. Germline lookup yields CDR1 SGDLS and CDR2 YYNGEE. The CDR3 consists of 14 residues. V shed 3 bases, J shed 1 base, and the junction held 2 bases outside the gene matches. This chain's CDR3 is CASSAQGASYEQYF. The DNA for the CDR3 is TGTGCCAGCAGCGCACAGGGGGCTTCCTACGAGCAGTACTTC.

V is TRBV20-1 and J is TRBJ2-7; D gene ambiguous. This CDR3 comprises 12 residues. The V and J ends lost 6 bases and 3 bases respectively, with 12 bases between them. Germline V lookup: CDR1 DFQATT, CDR2 SNEGSKA (reference sequence). The CDR3, as DNA: TGCAGTGCCCTCCCCATTCACTACGAGCAGTACTTC. It translates to CSALPIHYEQYF.

The chain couples TRBV28 to TRBJ2-7; perhaps TRBD1 as D (5 bases). CDR1 and CDR2 (germline): MDHEN, SYDVKM. Trimming pared 4 bases from V and 0 bases from J, leaving 13 bases between. The CDR3 sequence is 15 residues long. CDR3 nucleotides: TGTGCCAGCAGTTCTCTCCACAGGTTCTCCTACGAGCAGTACTTC. Translation gives CASSSLHRFSYEQYF. The full variable domain, in which reference TRBV28 and TRBJ2-7 provide the parts outside the CDR3, is DVKVTQSSRYLVKRTGEKVFLECVQDMDHENMFWYRQDPGLGLRLIYFSYDVKMKEKGDIPEGYSVSREKKERFSLILESASTNQTSMYLCASSSLHRFSYEQYFGPGTRLTVT.

The gene calls are TRBV19 and TRBJ2-7, with 10 bases that match TRBD1. Germline lookup yields CDR1 LNHDA and CDR2 SQIVND (reference sequence). Losses at the gene ends were 5 bases for V and 5 bases for J; bases not matched to a gene: 6. This CDR3 is built from 14 residues. As DNA, the CDR3 is TGTGCCAGTAGTGCCTCCGGGACAGGGGACGAGCAGTACTTC. The encoded protein is CASSASGTGDEQYF.

This clonotype was detected a few times. The rearrangement uses TRBV12-3 or TRBV12-4 and TRBJ2-3; 7 bases map to TRBD2. J lost 5 bases, V lost 4 bases, and 9 bases had no gene match. The CDR3 length is 15 residues. CDR3 DNA sequence: TGTGCCAGCAGTTGGGTGAGGGCTAGCGGAGATACGCAGTATTTT. The encoded protein is CASSWVRASGDTQYF.

As DNA, the CDR3 is TGTGCCAGCAGCGTAGCACAGGATAATTCACCCCTCCACTTT. Residues: CASSVAQDNSPLHF. The rearrangement joins TRBV9 to TRBJ1-6, with D possibly TRBD1 on 5 matching bases. Germline V gives CDR1 SGDLS, CDR2 YYNGEE. The CDR3 is 14 residues long. The germline V and J ends were trimmed by 0 bases and 5 bases, with 6 bases remaining between them.

There are a few counts of this clonotype. The V gene is TRBV20-1, the J gene TRBJ2-7, with D tentatively TRBD1 or TRBD2 (5 bases each). V lost 6 bases and J lost 3, with 18 bases in between. Germline CDR1 is DFQATT and CDR2 is SNEGSKA (reference sequence). The CDR3 sequence is 14 residues long. The CDR3 loop reads CSAARDALFYEQYF. The CDR3 coding sequence is TGCAGTGCGGCCCGGGACGCCTTATTCTACGAGCAGTACTTC.

The chain uses TRBV28 and TRBJ2-1, with 12 bases that match TRBD2. The CDR3 totals 17 residues. Germline V gives CDR1 MDHEN, CDR2 SYDVKM. The trim removed 3 bases at V and 2 bases at J, leaving 5 bases unmatched. The CDR3 loop reads CASSFGGLAGPYNEQFF. The CDR3 DNA is TGTGCCAGCAGTTTCGGCGGACTAGCGGGACCCTACAATGAGCAGTTCTTC.

The rearrangement links TRBV10-3 to TRBJ2-3; D gene ambiguous. V shed 4 bases and J shed 5 bases, with 13 bases lying between them. This CDR3 comprises 14 residues. Germline V gene lookup returns CDR1 ENHRY and CDR2 SYGVKD. CDR3: CAISALGPKDTQYF. The CDR3 region has the DNA TGTGCCATCAGTGCCCTAGGCCCCAAAGATACGCAGTATTTT.

This clonotype was observed a few times. The rearrangement links TRBV27 to TRBJ1-1; TRBD1 matches 10 bases. This CDR3 region has 15 residues. Germline V gives CDR1 MNHEY, CDR2 SMNVEV (reference sequence). V lost 2 bases to trimming and J lost 4 bases; unmatched junction nucleotides: 4. Here the CDR3 DNA reads TGTGCCAGCAGTTTAGAAGGGACAGGGGCCACTGAAGCTTTCTTT. Residues: CASSLEGTGATEAFF.

The chain couples TRBV7-3 to TRBJ2-2, with TRBD1 identical over 12 bases. From germline, CDR1 is SGHTA and CDR2 FQGTGA. CDR3 length: 15 amino acids. V lost 5 bases and J lost 8; bases outside the gene matches: 6. The CDR3 spells CASSRGQGARGELFF. The CDR3 DNA is TGTGCCAGCAGCAGGGGACAGGGGGCGCGAGGGGAGCTGTTTTTT.

Written as DNA, the CDR3 is TGCGCCAGCAGCGAAATGACAGGGGGCGCCGGGACCCAGTACTTC. Translating gives CASSEMTGGAGTQYF. The chain is built from TRBV10-2 and TRBJ2-5; 10 bases fit TRBD1. Germline CDR1 and CDR2: WSHSY and SAAADI. The length of the CDR3 is 15 residues. Unmatched junction bases numbered 11, after V lost 6 bases and J lost 7 bases.

This clonotype was counted many times. The V gene is TRBV12-3 or TRBV12-4, the J gene TRBJ1-5, with D hard to call. The V end was cut by 3 bases, the J end by 0 bases, with 9 bases between. The CDR3 is 15 residues long. The CDR3 spells CASSLGGGSNQPQHF. CDR3 nucleotides: TGTGCCAGCAGTTTGGGAGGCGGTAGCAATCAGCCCCAGCATTTT.

This clonotype was seen many times. The rearrangement links TRBV20-1 to TRBJ2-7; 9 bases fit TRBD2. CDR1 is DFQATT, CDR2 SNEGSKA, per germline (reference sequence). Unmatched junction bases numbered 18, after V lost 7 bases and J lost 5 bases. The CDR3 has 16 residues. The CDR3 bases are TGCAGTGTCCCGACTAGCGGTCCTTGGGTAAATGACGAGCAGTACTTC. Translating it yields CSVPTSGPWVNDEQYF.

The J gene is TRBJ2-1, the V gene TRBV2; TRBD1 agrees at 7 bases. Per germline, CDR1 SNHLY and CDR2 FYNNEI. The CDR3 length is 15 residues. The J segment lost 8 bases and the V segment lost 8 bases, leaving 15 bases of the junction unmatched. CDR3 protein: CASQGVLRGGHEQFF. The CDR3 coding sequence is TGTGCCAGCCAGGGGGTCCTCCGGGGTGGCCATGAGCAGTTCTTC.

J is TRBJ2-1 and V is TRBV4-1; D remains ambiguous. CDR3 length: 12 residues. CDR1 MGHRA and CDR2 YSYEKL come from the germline V gene. With 0 bases removed from V and 8 bases from J, the gap between germline ends came to 5 bases. In DNA form, the CDR3 reads TGCGCCAGCAGCCAAGAAGAATATGAGCAGTTCTTC. Its translation is CASSQEEYEQFF.

The rearrangement uses TRBV7-9 and TRBJ2-2; the match to TRBD2 covers 10 bases. Germline V gene data show CDR1 as SEHNR and CDR2 as FQNEAQ (reference sequence). The CDR3 length is 17 residues. J lost 1 base, V lost 3 bases, and 5 bases had no gene match. CDR3 in amino acids: CASSFSTSGQNTGELFF. The CDR3 DNA reads as TGTGCCAGCAGCTTCTCGACTAGCGGGCAGAACACCGGGGAGCTGTTTTTT.